This passage covers 31 T cell receptor beta chains from one sample sequenced in a study of cytomegalovirus exposure and HLA in healthy donors (dated by TCRdb to 2016 to 2017). The library was produced with the immunoSEQ multiplex PCR assay. A mixture of 60 forward primers for TCR Vbeta segments and 13 reverse primers for TCR Jbeta segments was used in the multiplex PCR. Here the immuneACCESS table is served through TCRdb, limited to in-frame sequences with V and J called. Missing clones are a known gap in these copies; in checked studies unresolved V genes cover under half, and the rest lacks a known reason. Across this sample there are 160,000 or so clones, with approximately 82% seen only once. 6.5% to 7.5% of the sample is in the top ten clones. The sample was PBMCs. Source of these receptors: a woman in her fifties or sixties in good health and CMV-seropositive.

The chain uses TRBV5-8 and TRBJ1-2; TRBD1 agrees at 8 bases. This CDR3 comprises 10 residues. CDR1 SGHTS and CDR2 YDEGEE come from the germline V gene. J lost 13 bases, V lost 4 bases, and 3 bases had no gene match. Here the CDR3 reads CASSTGTGTF. The DNA for the CDR3 is TGTGCCAGCAGCACCGGGACAGGCACCTTC.

This chain connects TRBV19 to TRBJ2-3; 10 bases fit TRBD2. This CDR3 comprises 16 residues. Germline trimming cut 4 bases from V and 0 bases from J; bases unmatched to any gene: 4. Germline loops: CDR1 LNHDA, CDR2 SQIVND (reference sequence). The CDR3 is CASSRGLAPSTDTQYF. The DNA of the CDR3 is TGTGCCAGTAGTAGGGGACTAGCGCCCAGCACAGATACGCAGTATTTT.

J is TRBJ1-3 and V is TRBV25-1, with D hard to call. Trimming removed 5 bases at V and 0 bases at J, with 5 bases between. There are 13 residues in the CDR3. The germline V gene encodes CDR1 MGHDK and CDR2 SYGVNS. In DNA form, the CDR3 reads TGTGCCAGCAGTCCCCACTCTGGAAACACCATATATTTT. It is translated as CASSPHSGNTIYF.

The chain joins TRBV5-1 to TRBJ2-3; 12 bases fit TRBD2. Per germline, CDR1 SGHRS and CDR2 YFSETQ. The J segment lost 7 bases and the V segment lost 4 bases, leaving 10 bases of the junction unmatched. The CDR3 runs 16 residues. CDR3 amino acids: CASSGASGGAGNTQYF. CDR3 sequence (DNA): TGCGCCAGCAGCGGAGCTAGCGGGGGGGCCGGGAATACGCAGTATTTT.

J is TRBJ2-2 and V is TRBV7-9, with D perhaps matching TRBD1 (5 bases). Trimming stripped 1 base from V and 2 bases from J, with 11 bases between. The CDR3 is 16 residues long. Germline loops: CDR1 SEHNR, CDR2 FQNEAQ (reference sequence). CDR3 nucleotides: TGTGCCAGCAGCTTAGGGGCAGGGTTTAACACCGGGGAGCTGTTTTTT. This translates into CASSLGAGFNTGELFF.

The chain carries TRBV5-1 and TRBJ1-5; a possible D gene is TRBD1 (6 bases). Germline V gene sequence: CDR1 SGHRS, CDR2 YFSETQ. V was pared by 4 bases and J by 1 base, with 12 bases between. This CDR3 comprises 15 residues. The CDR3 spells CASSLNGQSNQPQHF. Here the CDR3 DNA reads TGCGCCAGCAGCCTCAACGGACAGAGCAATCAGCCCCAGCATTTT.

The chain has TRBV7-9 and TRBJ2-1, with D hard to call. The CDR3 runs to 16 residues. Germline V gene sequence: CDR1 SEHNR, CDR2 FQNEAQ (reference sequence). Trimming took 5 bases from V and 4 from J, leaving 18 bases between them. The CDR3 DNA is TGTGCCAGCAGCCGGCAGGCCCCCGGCCGGTACAATGAGCAGTTCTTC. It codes for CASSRQAPGRYNEQFF.

This clone has more than one count but fewer than ten. Sequence at one end of the junction differs from germline and may be a read error. The chain is built from TRBV20-1 and TRBJ1-2; TRBD1 matches 9 bases. CDR1 and CDR2 (germline): DFQATT, SNEGSKA (reference sequence). The CDR3 totals 11 residues. The CDR3 loop is CSAGGQGVNSF. The CDR3 coding sequence is TGCAGTGCTGGGGGACAGGGAGTTAATTCCTTC.

The chain recombines TRBV9 with TRBJ1-2; 10 bases are a match to TRBD1. The CDR3 contains 17 residues. Trimming took 0 bases from V and 0 from J; bases not matched to a gene: 5. Germline V gene data show CDR1 as SGDLS and CDR2 as YYNGEE. CDR3: CASSVGGQGWANYGYTF. CDR3 sequence (DNA): TGTGCCAGCAGCGTAGGGGGACAGGGGTGGGCTAACTATGGCTACACCTTC. Filled out from reference TRBV9 and TRBJ1-2, the complete variable domain reads DSGVTQTPKHLITATGQRVTLRCSPRSGDLSVYWYQQSLDQGLQFLIQYYNGEERAKGNILERFSAQQFPDLHSELNLSSLELGDSALYFCASSVGGQGWANYGYTFGSGTRLTVV.

The rearrangement uses TRBV6-5 and TRBJ2-7, with TRBD2 as a possible D gene (6 bases). In germline, CDR1 is MNHEY, CDR2 SVGAGI. Trimming pared 6 bases from V and 1 base from J, leaving 10 bases between. This CDR3 has 13 amino acids. The chain's CDR3 is CASRRDLSYEQYF. CDR3 sequence (DNA): TGTGCCAGCAGAAGGGACTTATCCTACGAGCAGTACTTC.

V usage is TRBV9 and J usage is TRBJ1-6, with TRBD1 identical over 9 bases. The CDR3 consists of 15 residues. Germline-derived CDR1 and CDR2 are SGDLS and YYNGEE. J lost 10 bases, V lost 3 bases, and 8 bases had no gene match. In nucleotides, the CDR3 is TGTGCCAGCAGCGCCCAGACAGGGGGGGGCTCACCCCTCCACTTT. Its protein is CASSAQTGGGSPLHF. Full variable domain (rest looked up from reference TRBV9 and TRBJ1-6): DSGVTQTPKHLITATGQRVTLRCSPRSGDLSVYWYQQSLDQGLQFLIQYYNGEERAKGNILERFSAQQFPDLHSELNLSSLELGDSALYFCASSAQTGGGSPLHFGNGTRLTVT.

V is TRBV5-1 and J is TRBJ2-7, with D possibly TRBD2 on 6 matching bases. CDR3 length: 12 residues. Trimming shortened V by 5 bases and J by 4 bases, and 10 bases separated the two germline ends. CDR1 SGHRS and CDR2 YFSETQ come from the germline V gene. CDR3 DNA: TGCGCCAGCAGTGGGACTTCTTACGAGCAGTACTTC. It is translated as CASSGTSYEQYF.

The rearrangement links TRBV27 to TRBJ2-7, with 7 bases that match TRBD2. The V gene end was trimmed by 6 bases and the J gene end by 2 bases; junction bases not matched to a gene: 4. The CDR3 totals 13 residues. Germline-derived CDR1 and CDR2 are MNHEY and SMNVEV (reference sequence). The CDR3 here is CASSTSAAYEQYF. The CDR3 coding sequence is TGTGCCAGCAGCACTAGCGCCGCCTACGAGCAGTACTTC.

This rearrangement joins TRBV5-1 to TRBJ2-2, with a weak D call TRBD1 (5 bases). Per the germline V gene, CDR1 is SGHRS and CDR2 is YFSETQ. The CDR3 contains 15 residues. The germline V and J ends were trimmed by 4 bases and 5 bases, with 15 bases remaining between them. The DNA of the CDR3 is TGCGCCAGCAGCCCAAACCCGACAGCAACCGGGGAGCTGTTTTTT. It codes for CASSPNPTATGELFF.

CDR3: CASSLNIQLNPLYNEQFF. The CDR3 bases are TGTGCCAGCAGTTTAAACATACAGCTCAACCCCCTCTACAATGAGCAGTTCTTC. V is TRBV28 and J is TRBJ2-1, with D unresolved. The germline V gene encodes CDR1 MDHEN and CDR2 SYDVKM. V dropped 2 bases and J dropped 3 bases, with 20 bases sitting between them. This CDR3 has 18 amino acids. Together with reference TRBV28 and TRBJ2-1, the CDR3 gives the full variable domain: DVKVTQSSRYLVKRTGEKVFLECVQDMDHENMFWYRQDPGLGLRLIYFSYDVKMKEKGDIPEGYSVSREKKERFSLILESASTNQTSMYLCASSLNIQLNPLYNEQFFGPGTRLTVL.

This rearrangement joins TRBV13 to TRBJ2-1; 7 bases agree with TRBD2. V was clipped by 3 bases and J by 0 bases; unmatched bases: 5. There are 16 residues in the CDR3. Germline values: CDR1 PRHDT, CDR2 FYEKMQ (reference sequence). CDR3: CASSLGRGRSYNEQFF. CDR3 coding DNA: TGTGCCAGCAGCTTGGGGAGGGGCCGCTCCTACAATGAGCAGTTCTTC.

The chain uses TRBV10-1 and TRBJ2-3; 15 bases agree with TRBD2. The CDR3 is 16 amino acids. The V and J ends lost 5 bases and 5 bases, in that order; junction bases with no gene match: 5. Germline V CDR1 and CDR2: WNHNN, SYGVQD (reference sequence). The CDR3 DNA reads as TGCGCCAGCAGTCCGGGACTAGCGGGGGGTGGAGATACGCAGTATTTT. Protein: CASSPGLAGGGDTQYF.

The J gene is TRBJ1-5, the V gene TRBV6-5, with a possible D match to TRBD1 (6 bases). The V gene's germline CDR1 is MNHEY and CDR2 SVGAGI. The V and J ends lost 10 bases and 2 bases respectively, with 15 bases between them. There are 14 residues in the CDR3. CDR3 region: CATYRVGGNQPQHF. The CDR3 coding sequence is TGTGCCACCTACAGGGTAGGCGGCAATCAGCCCCAGCATTTT.

As DNA, the CDR3 is TGTGCCAGCAGCTCCGGACTTTACAATGAGCAGTTCTTC. Translation gives CASSSGLYNEQFF. This chain links TRBV7-2 with TRBJ2-1; D perhaps matches TRBD2 (5 bases). Germline values: CDR1 SGHTA, CDR2 FQGNSA. Trimming cost V 4 bases and J 4 bases, with 8 bases left between them. This CDR3 spans 13 amino acids.

V usage is TRBV5-1 and J usage is TRBJ1-1; D is ambiguous. V was pared by 5 bases and J by 4 bases, with 15 bases between. Germline CDR1 is SGHRS and CDR2 is YFSETQ. This CDR3 comprises 14 residues. In DNA, the CDR3 is TGCGCCAGCAGTCACAGTTACGAGGGCACTGAAGCTTTCTTT. This encodes CASSHSYEGTEAFF.

The chain uses TRBV7-9 and TRBJ1-2; D possibly corresponds to TRBD1 (5 bases). The CDR3 consists of 13 residues. Deletions cut 5 bases from V and 5 bases from J, with 12 bases between. CDR1 SEHNR and CDR2 FQNEAQ come from the germline V gene (reference sequence). The CDR3 loop is CASSPPGLYGYTF. For the CDR3, the DNA is TGTGCCAGCAGCCCCCCAGGGCTTTATGGCTACACCTTC.

The gene calls are TRBV4-1 and TRBJ2-1, with TRBD1 matching over 9 bases. Germline values: CDR1 MGHRA, CDR2 YSYEKL. V was pared by 2 bases and J by 5 bases, with 4 bases of the junction left unmatched. This CDR3 has 15 amino acids. CDR3 sequence reads: CASSQRTGDHNEQFF. DNA of the CDR3: TGCGCCAGCAGCCAACGGACAGGGGACCACAATGAGCAGTTCTTC.

The chain carries TRBV5-1 and TRBJ2-7, with D possibly matching TRBD1 (7 bases). The CDR3 contains 15 residues. The V gene's germline CDR1 is SGHRS and CDR2 YFSETQ. V lost 3 bases, J lost 2 bases, and 15 bases lay in between. CDR3 residues: CASSSGDRIPYEQYF. The DNA for the CDR3 is TGCGCCAGCAGCTCGGGGGACAGAATTCCCTACGAGCAGTACTTC.

The chain combines TRBV27 with TRBJ2-3; D remains unclear. V lost 5 bases and J lost 1, with 13 bases in between. Germline lookup yields CDR1 MNHEY and CDR2 SMNVEV (reference sequence). This CDR3 is built from 15 residues. The CDR3 nucleotides read TGTGCCAGCAGTCGGTCTTTGTATGGCACAGATACGCAGTATTTT. It codes for CASSRSLYGTDTQYF.

The rearrangement links TRBV19 to TRBJ1-6, with 8 bases matching TRBD1. V trimming: 3 bases; J trimming: 9 bases; junction bases outside the gene matches: 10. CDR3 length: 16 residues. The germline CDR1 and CDR2 sequences are LNHDA and SQIVND (reference sequence). The DNA of the CDR3 is TGTGCCAGTAGTATGGACCAGGGGGCGGTGGGTTCACCCCTCCACTTT. Its protein product is CASSMDQGAVGSPLHF.

This CDR3 reads CASSETDSYEQYF. As DNA, the CDR3 is TGCGCCAGCAGTGAGACTGACTCCTACGAGCAGTACTTC. The V call is TRBV10-1, the J call TRBJ2-7; D remains ambiguous. V was trimmed by 2 bases and J by 0 bases, leaving 5 bases between them. This CDR3 contains 13 residues. In germline, CDR1 is WNHNN, CDR2 SYGVQD (reference sequence).

In regard to this clone: The sample contains more than one DNA sequence encoding this CDR3. The chain couples TRBV25-1 to TRBJ1-2, with 7 bases identical to TRBD1. This CDR3 is 12 amino acids long. Trimming took 4 bases from V and 5 from J; bases not matched to a gene: 1. In germline, CDR1 is MGHDK, CDR2 SYGVNS. CDR3 sequence: CASSGQGYGYTF. The CDR3 coding sequence is TGTGCCAGCAGTGGACAGGGTTATGGCTACACCTTC.

This clone was detected only a few times. This chain links TRBV5-6 with TRBJ1-5; 8 bases agree with TRBD1. Germline V gene sequence: CDR1 SGHDT, CDR2 YYEEEE. The V segment lost 3 bases and the J segment 5 bases; nucleotides outside the gene matches: 4. The CDR3 covers 14 residues. The CDR3 reads CASSSGTGYQPQHF. The CDR3 bases are TGTGCCAGCAGCTCCGGGACAGGCTATCAGCCCCAGCATTTT.

This sequence joins TRBV4-1 and TRBJ1-6, with D uncertain. CDR1 MGHRA and CDR2 YSYEKL come from the germline V gene. V lost 2 bases, J lost 8 bases, and 13 bases lay in between. The CDR3 contains 15 residues. The CDR3 sequence: CASSQSNFLYSPLHF. The DNA for the CDR3 is TGCGCCAGCAGCCAAAGCAATTTCCTATATTCACCCCTCCACTTT.

This chain joins TRBV19 and TRBJ1-5; the D is unclear. This CDR3 is 14 amino acids long. V lost 5 bases and J lost 4, with 12 bases in between. Germline loops: CDR1 LNHDA, CDR2 SQIVND (reference sequence). The CDR3 nucleotides read TGTGCCAGTAGTTCAATTTGGGCAAATCAGCCCCAGCATTTT. The encoded protein is CASSSIWANQPQHF.

This chain uses TRBV6-6 with TRBJ1-1; 10 nucleotides line up with TRBD1. CDR1 is MNHNY, CDR2 SVGAGI, per germline (reference sequence). With 5 bases clipped from V and 7 bases from J, the junction kept 10 bases outside the gene matches. The CDR3 consists of 15 residues. The CDR3 DNA sequence: TGTGCCAGCAGTCCGAGGACAGGGGGGACGGGTGAAGCTTTCTTT. Residues: CASSPRTGGTGEAFF.